This T cell receptor beta chain was found in a study of blood T cell repertoires in COVID-19. Only a few counts were recorded for this clone. Clones were read by immunoSEQ multiplex PCR, and TCRdb kept only the in-frame ones, dropping some. The table records some 97,000 clones, about 85% of them present only once. The CDR3 runs to 16 residues. Germline CDR1 and CDR2: KGHSH and LQKENI. V was cut by 3 bases and J by 0 bases, with 13 bases left in between. The gene calls are TRBV18 and TRBJ2-3, with no clear D. The TCR sequence derives from a human donor in a cohort sampled during active COVID-19. The sequencing sample was made of peripheral blood. The CDR3 protein is CASSPIDQLSTDTQYF. As DNA, the CDR3 is TGTGCCAGCTCACCCATCGATCAACTCAGCACAGATACGCAGTATTTT.